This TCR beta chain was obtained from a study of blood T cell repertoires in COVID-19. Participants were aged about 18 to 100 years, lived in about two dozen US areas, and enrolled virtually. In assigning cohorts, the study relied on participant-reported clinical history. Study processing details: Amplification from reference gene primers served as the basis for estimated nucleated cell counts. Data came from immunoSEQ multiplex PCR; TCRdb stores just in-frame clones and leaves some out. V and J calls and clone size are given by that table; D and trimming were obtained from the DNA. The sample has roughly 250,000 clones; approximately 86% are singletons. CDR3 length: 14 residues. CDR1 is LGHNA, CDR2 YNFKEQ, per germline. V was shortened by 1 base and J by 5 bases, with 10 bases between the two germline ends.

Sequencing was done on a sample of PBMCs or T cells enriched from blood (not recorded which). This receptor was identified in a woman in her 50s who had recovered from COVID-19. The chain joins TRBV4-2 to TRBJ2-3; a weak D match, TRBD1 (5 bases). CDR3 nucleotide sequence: TGTGCCAGCAGCCAAGTGCAGGGCCGAGATACGCAGTATTTT. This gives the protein CASSQVQGRDTQYF.